The T cell receptor beta chain under discussion was sequenced for a study of cytomegalovirus exposure and HLA in healthy donors listed by TCRdb under 2017. Describing the broader study: An earlier analysis of a few hundred of the donors reported approximately 300 Gb of sequence data and around 110 million unique TCR beta sequences obtained from 180 million or so T cells. A later analysis re-examined previously published TCR beta repertoires from 600 to 700 donors and added high-resolution HLA genotyping to investigate patterns of TCR occurrence. To predict cytomegalovirus infection status, the study combined high-throughput TCR immunosequencing, statistical association of individual TCRs with disease status, and machine learning. An earlier analysis of some 600 of the donors applied high-throughput TCR beta sequencing to assess whether each TCR beta V gene segment acted as functional or pseudogenic. An early release covering 550 to 650 HLA-typed donors comprised approximately 300 gigabases of sequencing data and some 79 million unique TCR sequences. Typing coverage differed by locus: A, B, C, DRB1 and DQB1 were typed in roughly 629-640 donors, DQA1 in 500 to 550, DPA1 in approximately 600, and DPB1 in 472. A later genetic analysis took genome-wide SNP genotypes for about 65% of the roughly 670 donors and used that subset as a discovery cohort. HLA typing covered class I and class II loci at four-digit resolution. Of the roughly 400 genotyped donors, 81% fell in the genetic ancestry cluster associated with self-reported Caucasian donors. Among a few hundred genotyped donors of the cohort, an average of approximately 250,000 unique TCR beta nucleotide sequences were sequenced per donor, 15% to 20% of them non-productive. In addition to the first cohort of hundreds of subjects, a separate validation cohort of over 90 different subjects was used. All discovery cohort repertoires had been generated on a single sequencing platform. The study used immunosequencing to profile the T cell repertoires of approximately 650 subjects and linked those repertoires to cytomegalovirus serostatus. The study was designed to test whether signatures of past pathogen exposure could be identified by cataloging public T cell receptors. Alongside the repertoire data, information on donor age, sex, ethnicity and CMV serostatus was compiled. Roughly 5 DR-DQ haplotypes were treated as single units for association and clustering because of strong linkage in the cohort. In the later analysis, no new phenotypic data were used to find candidate immune exposures; instead, reliance was placed on TCR beta sequences and their occurrence across donors.

This clone was counted between two and nine times. Its cognate antigen has yet to be identified. No qualities accompany the bases; no much larger clone lies one base away. A distance of 6 bases separates the germline ends of V and J, which lose 1 base and 5 bases respectively. According to the germline V gene, CDR1 reads MGHRA and CDR2 reads YSYEKL. The CDR3 contains 13 residues, cysteine and phenylalanine counted. Only the CDR3 part of the read is kept: 39 bases, read in frame from the first base. The cohort consisted of fewer than 700 healthy bone marrow donors. At the time of sampling, all cohort members were nominally healthy, though unrecorded immune exposures were likely present. The donor tested CMV seropositive, placing the donor among the roughly 300 seropositive members of the cohort. Each donor provided a peripheral blood sample, and peripheral blood mononuclear cells were used for TCR beta sequencing. Genomic DNA was extracted from the blood cell samples with the Qiagen DNeasy Blood Extraction Kit.

Overall study results and their limits: A later analysis found that HLA-associated TCR beta chains were more clonally expanded and had lower generation probabilities than equally common non-associated chains. When HLA alleles, especially DR and DQ, strongly co-occurred, TCR associations were difficult to assign to individual alleles. A later analysis found that most CMV-associated TCR beta chains appeared HLA-restricted, with HLA associations seemingly driven largely by CMV exposure. Several of the top co-occurrence clusters appeared to be linked to parvovirus B19, influenza, CMV and Epstein-Barr virus, according to a later analysis. In vitro tests confirmed that a few of the cytomegalovirus-associated TCR beta chains recognize cytomegalovirus antigens. In a later analysis, TCR association rates were found to vary across HLA loci, with the most associated TCRs seen for DRB1 alleles and the fewest for HLA-C alleles. Correlated functional status among segregating V segments might reflect linkage disequilibrium, but an unknown experimental factor could not be ruled out. A later genetic analysis associated a missense DCLRE1C variant with V-gene and J-gene trimming of TCR beta chains, and an independent cohort replicated the association. A further reported finding was that TCR beta sequences accurately predicted the HLA-A and HLA-B alleles for most subjects in the first cohort. In an earlier analysis of some 540 of the donors, most TCR beta V segments appeared in productive rearrangements about 87% or about 30% of the time, broadly matching IMGT annotations. The study gave a list of about 150 TCR beta chains associated with cytomegalovirus. Presence/absence analyses assumed roughly uniform sequencing depth across donors, an assumption that may not hold. Most TCR sequences were observed very rarely across donors, whereas some public TCRs were present in many individuals. According to the authors, the approach could potentially be generalized to other disease states and immunological phenotypes. The only immune exposure information available for the cohort was CMV serostatus. Some IMGT-functional V segments, including TRBV6-2 and TRBV6-3, could not be distinguished by the 87-base-pair reads and were therefore excluded. The earlier analysis of approximately 560 of the donors excluded roughly 17 rarely observed V segments, including chromosome 9 orphons, because counts were too low. The classifier was reported to diagnose cytomegalovirus status with high specificity and sensitivity in both the original cohort and the validation cohort. HLA typing was unavailable for some donors at each locus, so association tests used only the typed subset. Compared with the approximately 670-donor mean, donors in an Asian-associated ancestry cluster had fewer N-insertions in productive TCRs, according to a later genetic analysis. Specific HLA alleles were associated with some 15,000 TCR beta sequences at a false discovery rate of 0.05 in a later analysis. A group of highly shared sequence variants was considered likely to be a technical artifact of the sequencing pipeline. In this cohort, only TCR beta chains were sequenced, and detectable features were limited by the absence of alpha or paired-chain data.

Library prep was done by the immunoSEQ multiplex PCR assay. The multiplex PCR relied on a mix of 60 forward primers for TCR Vbeta segments and 13 reverse primers for TCR Jbeta segments. Amplification of the CDR3 region of rearranged TCR beta genes was performed with a multiplex PCR assay on genomic DNA. On the Illumina HiSeq System, the amplified TCR beta libraries were sequenced as 87-base-pair reads. Under the source paper's analysis protocol: A later analysis tallied roughly 76 million unique TCR beta chains across the 660 or so repertoires, and around 10 million of those chains were shared by two or more donors. Raw reads were error-corrected and collapsed into unique sequences with a nearest-neighbor algorithm that merged closely related sequences to remove PCR and sequencing errors. V, D and J gene segments were assigned by aligning CDR3 sequences to IMGT reference sequences. For a sequence to be retained, at least a six-nucleotide match to both a V gene segment and a J gene segment was required. Rearrangements were classified as productive when the CDR3 lacked stop codons and remained in frame with V and J, and all other rearrangements were classified as non-productive. Following IMGT convention, CDR3 was defined as the stretch from the second conserved V-encoded cysteine to the conserved J-encoded phenylalanine. The earlier analysis of about 530 of the donors excluded any sequence lacking an unambiguous match to a single V gene segment. In an earlier analysis of around 590 of the donors, a V segment was called functional when productive rearrangements were above 56.7%, and segregating when the standard deviation between donors exceeded 5%. To diagnose cytomegalovirus status from the catalog of TCR beta chain sequences, a statistical classification framework was built. In a later analysis, TCR nucleotide sequences were compared against IMGT/GENE-DB human TR gene sequences so that V and J genes could be assigned. In a later analysis, CDR3 sequences and most-parsimonious VDJ recombination scenarios were assigned using the TCRdist pipeline. In a later analysis, each TCR beta chain was defined by its CDR3 amino acid sequence together with its V-gene family, and reads without a unique V-gene family were excluded. A later analysis removed 450 to 600 highly shared, low-generation-probability nucleotide sequences to deal with suspected cross-contamination and a sequencing artifact. In a later analysis, a clonal expansion index was calculated for each public chain from normalized within-repertoire ranks of inferred template counts. In a later analysis, generation probabilities were computed using a VDJ recombination model fitted to out-of-frame rearrangements, and the results were checked against IGoR. Hypergeometric tests were used in a later analysis to score TCR-TCR, TCR-HLA and TCR-CMV co-occurrence, with a repertoire-size bias correction applied to the TCR pairs. To estimate false discovery rates, a later analysis permuted the HLA or CMV assignments 20 times. In a later analysis, co-occurring TCRs were grouped with DBSCAN, and TCRdist sequence similarity was added when clustering was performed within HLA-allele-positive subsets. Co-occurrence clustering excluded repertoires with fewer than 30,000 or more than 120,000 public chains, plus five with anomalous nucleotide sharing. The table was pulled from immuneACCESS by TCRdb, which kept in-frame rearrangements only. Such tables lose some clones; where checked, under half of the loss comes from unresolved V genes, and the rest has no known cause. The V and J calls and clone size are taken from that table; D and trimming were inferred from the DNA. The sample includes around 99,000 clones, with around 77% observed a single time. The ten top clones hold around 7.3% of the sample.

The sample consisted of PBMCs. Recombination connected TRBV4-1 to TRBJ2-1; the D gene lacks a confident call. The sequence derives from a man aged 45-65 years in good health and CMV-seropositive. The DNA sequence is TGCGCCAGCAGCCAAGGACGGGACAATGAGCAGTTCTTC. Its translation reads: CASSQGRDNEQFF.